These T cell receptor beta chains were read from a single sample in a study of T cell repertoires in cytomegalovirus infection. These receptors' targets are unknown. TCRdb independently ran MiXCR on the reads; one entry per CDR3 protein. Of 570,000 or so distinct CDR3 sequences listed, about 39% were seen once; the top ten hold around 46%. This material consisted of cultured PBMCs, taken from culture after CMV antigen stimulation. The origin of the receptors is a human donor in good health (CMV status not recorded). Some clones in this sample may be carry-over from other donors' samples. Both conserved end residues are part of each CDR3.

v_gene	j_gene	CDR3aa
TRBV7-9	TRBJ2-1	CASTPSRGQVYNEQFF
TRBV12-3/TRBV12-4	TRBJ2-1	CASSFPANEQFF
TRBV7-9	TRBJ2-7	CASSLTPPGQYF
TRBV7-8	TRBJ1-6	CASSLEQGASNSPLHF
TRBV28	TRBJ1-2	CASSPLGYYGYTF
TRBV7-2	TRBJ2-5	CASSITSYQETQYF
TRBV6-5	TRBJ2-2	CASSYSGYTGELFF
TRBV27	TRBJ1-4	CASSFTRVEKLFF
TRBV6-5	TRBJ2-5	CASRRQGQETQYF
TRBV7-2	TRBJ1-4	CASSSAGGWDEKLFF
TRBV2	TRBJ2-7	CASSGGAPREQYF
TRBV15	TRBJ1-1	CATSWGGTEAFF